These 29 T cell receptor beta chains came from one sample sequenced in a study of T cells in Graves' hyperthyroidism and ophthalmopathy. RNA transcripts gave rise to amplified TCR beta CDR3 regions. HTBI primers were used for first-round RT-PCR of the TCR CDR3. Using its own MiXCR run on the multiplex PCR reads, TCRdb lists one record per CDR3 protein. The table shows some 600,000 distinct CDR3 sequences, with roughly 46% occurring only once. The sample was peripheral blood or thyroid tissue (not recorded which). These receptors were collected from a woman under 30 with Graves' hyperthyroidism.

In its sample, this clonotype was seen once. The chain combines TRBV9 with TRBJ2-2, with 7 bases aligning to TRBD1. The CDR3 sequence is 15 residues long. Germline CDR1 SGDLS, CDR2 YYNGEE. The V and J ends lost 0 bases and 6 bases, in that order; junction bases with no gene match: 5. CDR3 sequence (DNA): TGTGCCAGCAGCGTAGGACAGGGTACGGCCGGGGAGCTGTTTTTT. Translation gives CASSVGQGTAGELFF.

The rearrangement uses TRBV7-2 and TRBJ1-6; no reliable D call. The V end lost 1 base, the J end lost 18 bases, and 10 bases lay between the germline ends. The length of the CDR3 is 11 residues. The germline V gene has CDR1 SGHTA and CDR2 FQGNSA. The CDR3 loop is CASSLGGPPHF. CDR3 in DNA: TGTGCCAGCAGCTTAGGAGGACCTCCCCACTTT.

This clonotype appeared many times. J is TRBJ1-1 and V is TRBV10-2; no clear D gene. V was trimmed by 8 bases and J by 1 base, leaving 5 bases between them. The CDR3 loop spans 11 amino acids. In germline, CDR1 is WSHSY, CDR2 SAAADI. The chain's CDR3 is CASRENTEAFF. DNA for the CDR3: TGCGCCAGCCGAGAGAACACTGAAGCTTTCTTT.

This clonotype has a count of ten or more. The genes are TRBV7-3 and TRBJ1-1, with TRBD1 as a possible D gene (5 bases). Trimming took off 2 bases at V and 5 bases at J, with 9 bases between the two ends. The CDR3 totals 13 residues. Germline V CDR1 and CDR2: SGHTA, FQGTGA. CDR3 in DNA: TGTGCCAGCAGCTTAGATGGGGGTACTGAAGCTTTCTTT. Translated: CASSLDGGTEAFF. Looking up the rest from reference TRBV7-3 and TRBJ1-1 gives the full variable domain: GAGVSQTPSNKVTEKGKYVELRCDPISGHTALYWYRQSLGQGPEFLIYFQGTGAADDSGLPNDRFFAVRPEGSVSTLKIQRTERGDSAVYLCASSLDGGTEAFFGQGTRLTVV.

In this sample, this clonotype turned up many times. J is TRBJ1-4 and V is TRBV19; D unclear. CDR1 is LNHDA, CDR2 SQIVND, per germline (reference sequence). The CDR3 spans 14 residues. Trimming cost V 3 bases and J 8 bases, with 13 bases left between them. The CDR3 nucleotides read TGTGCCAGTAGTATGCACCGTGGAAACGAAAAACTGTTTTTT. Amino acid sequence: CASSMHRGNEKLFF.

The chain combines TRBV6-6 with TRBJ1-5; TRBD1 might be the D (5 bases). CDR1 and CDR2 from the germline V gene are MNHNY and SVGAGI (reference sequence). V gave up 5 bases and J gave up 0 bases, with 11 bases separating them. The CDR3 contains 15 residues. The CDR3 coding sequence is TGTGCCAGCAGTCAAGGGGAACGTAGCAATCAGCCCCAGCATTTT. Translating gives CASSQGERSNQPQHF.

This chain connects TRBV7-9 to TRBJ1-6; no definite D call. Germline CDR1 reads SEHNR; CDR2 reads FQNEAQ (reference sequence). This CDR3 is 14 amino acids long. Trimming took off 11 bases at V and 9 bases at J, with 20 bases between the two ends. CDR3 nucleotides: TGTGCCTGGAGTGTAATAGGGCACGGTTCACCCCTCCACTTT. Amino acids: CAWSVIGHGSPLHF.

This clonotype was recorded many times. The junction does not match germline at one end; this may be a read error. The chain combines TRBV10-3 with TRBJ1-1, with no clear D. CDR1 is ENHRY and CDR2 is SYGVKD in the germline V gene. The CDR3 runs 12 residues. CDR3 region: CASSSDETEAFF. CDR3 bases: TGTGCCAGCAGTTCCGACGAGACTGAAGCTTTCTTT.

Here the CDR3 DNA reads TGTGCCAGCAGCTTGCGGGGGATGAGCAATCAGCCCCAGCATTTT. This codes for CASSLRGMSNQPQHF. J is TRBJ1-5 and V is TRBV5-6; D perhaps matches TRBD1 (5 bases). Trimming stripped 1 base from V and 1 base from J, with 9 bases between. CDR1 and CDR2 from the germline V gene are SGHDT and YYEEEE. This CDR3 is 15 amino acids long.

In regard to this clonotype: A much larger clone sits a single nucleotide away, making a read error possible. This chain links TRBV19 with TRBJ1-5, with TRBD1 matching 8 bases. The CDR3 has 15 amino acids. Germline assignment: CDR1 LNHDA and CDR2 SQIVND (reference sequence). The DNA for the CDR3 is TGTGCCGGTAGTATAGAAGGGACAGGAGTGGAGCCCCAGCATTTT. Protein sequence: CAGSIEGTGVEPQHF.

At least ten counts were recorded for this clonotype. The V gene is TRBV7-8, the J gene TRBJ2-7, with 8 nucleotides matching TRBD2. Germline V gene sequence: CDR1 SGHVS, CDR2 FQNEAQ. The length of the CDR3 is 14 residues. J was trimmed by 2 bases and V by 5 bases; bases with no gene match: 5. DNA for the CDR3: TGTGCCAGCAGCCTTAGCGGGAACGCCTACGAGCAGTACTTC. Its translation is CASSLSGNAYEQYF.

The rearrangement links TRBV2 to TRBJ2-5; D gene unclear. CDR1 SNHLY and CDR2 FYNNEI come from the germline V gene. V was pared by 3 bases and J by 7 bases, with 18 bases between. This CDR3 spans 15 amino acids. CDR3 DNA sequence: TGTGCCAGCAGTGATAAATTCGGTGTAGGTCGGACCCAGTACTTC. This sequence encodes CASSDKFGVGRTQYF.

Comment on this clonotype: Its ends do not fully match the called genes, so a read error is possible. V and J are TRBV11-2 and TRBJ2-7; no clear D. Germline lookup yields CDR1 SGHAT and CDR2 FQNNGV. This CDR3 is built from 13 residues. CDR3 residues: CASTPLLGAEQNF. In nucleotides, the CDR3 is TGTGCCAGCACCCCCCTCTTGGGTGCCGAGCAGAACTTC.

The sample holds a few counts of this clonotype. V and J are TRBV24-1 and TRBJ2-5; 11 nucleotides match TRBD2. The CDR3 has 18 residues. Germline loops: CDR1 KGHDR, CDR2 SFDVKD. V gave up 0 bases and J gave up 3 bases; unmatched junction bases: 8. Written as DNA, the CDR3 is TGTGCCACCAGTGATTTGGATCCAACGGGACTAGCGGAAGAGACCCAGTACTTC. It translates to CATSDLDPTGLAEETQYF.

This chain uses TRBV7-9 with TRBJ2-5; D may be TRBD2 (6 bases). Germline assignment: CDR1 SEHNR and CDR2 FQNEAQ (reference sequence). The CDR3 runs to 14 residues. Trimming removed 7 bases from V and 4 bases from J, with 16 bases in between. CDR3 sequence (DNA): TGTGCCAGCACCTCCCCGGGGGTTGGAGAGACCCAGTACTTC. This gives the protein CASTSPGVGETQYF. Full variable domain (outside the CDR3, taken from reference TRBV7-9 and TRBJ2-5): DTGVSQNPRHKITKRGQNVTFRCDPISEHNRLYWYRQTLGQGPEFLTYFQNEAQLEKSRLLSDRFSAERPKGSFSTLEIQRTEQGDSAMYLCASTSPGVGETQYFGPGTRLLVL.

This clonotype was recorded only once. The chain couples TRBV29-1 to TRBJ1-2; maybe TRBD1 (6 bases). The CDR3 runs to 14 residues. The germline V and J ends were trimmed by 3 bases and 9 bases, with 20 bases remaining between them. Germline CDR1 is SQVTM and CDR2 is ANQGSEA. CDR3 loop: CSVDENRVGVSYTF. CDR3 sequence (DNA): TGCAGCGTTGACGAGAACAGGGTGGGAGTAAGCTACACCTTC.

The chain carries TRBV7-2 and TRBJ1-2; D unclear. Germline V gene data show CDR1 as SGHTA and CDR2 as FQGNSA. The CDR3 length is 15 residues. V dropped 1 base and J dropped 8 bases, with 17 bases sitting between them. CDR3 loop: CASSLVGPGDEGYTF. The CDR3 nucleotides are TGTGCCAGCAGCTTAGTTGGGCCGGGAGACGAAGGCTACACCTTC.

V and J are TRBV5-1 and TRBJ2-5, with D uncertain. Germline CDR1 is SGHRS and CDR2 is YFSETQ. The length of the CDR3 is 13 residues. The germline V and J ends were trimmed by 1 base and 2 bases, with 6 bases remaining between them. The CDR3 sequence is CASSLYQQETQYF. CDR3 DNA: TGCGCCAGCAGCTTGTACCAACAAGAGACCCAGTACTTC.

The table lists this clonotype with many counts. This chain links TRBV7-8 with TRBJ1-2; no definite D call. Trimming shortened V by 2 bases and J by 7 bases, and 11 bases separated the two germline ends. The CDR3 contains 13 residues. The V gene's germline CDR1 is SGHVS and CDR2 FQNEAQ. The CDR3 sequence is CASSLFLPGGYTF. DNA for the CDR3: TGTGCCAGCAGCTTATTTTTGCCGGGTGGCTACACCTTC.

As to this clonotype: A read error is possible here, since a much larger clone lies one base away. The chain joins TRBV9 to TRBJ2-7; 8 bases agree with TRBD1. J was trimmed by 2 bases and V by 4 bases; bases with no gene match: 5. The CDR3 contains 14 residues. In germline, CDR1 is SGDLS, CDR2 YYNGEE. The CDR3 nucleotides read TGTGCCAGCAGCCAGGGGGCCCTAACCTACGAGCAGTACTTC. Protein: CASSQGALTYEQYF.

Ten or more counts support this clonotype. The J gene is TRBJ2-5, the V gene TRBV7-2; 7 bases are shared with TRBD1. CDR3 length: 13 residues. CDR1 and CDR2 (germline): SGHTA, FQGNSA. Losses at the gene ends were 2 bases for V and 4 bases for J; bases not matched to a gene: 1. The CDR3 reads CASSLNRGETQYF. CDR3 DNA: TGTGCCAGCAGCTTAAACAGGGGAGAGACCCAGTACTTC.

V gene TRBV9 combines with J gene TRBJ2-5, with a tentative D call TRBD2 (5 bases). CDR3 length: 15 residues. CDR1 and CDR2 (germline): SGDLS, YYNGEE. Trimming took 1 base from V and 0 from J, leaving 10 bases between them. The CDR3 nucleotides are TGTGCCAGCAGCGTAATCACGGGGTACCAAGAGACCCAGTACTTC. This gives the protein CASSVITGYQETQYF.

This clonotype was detected ten times or more. The chain carries TRBV7-9 and TRBJ2-7; 8 nucleotides match TRBD2. The length of the CDR3 is 15 residues. The germline CDR1 and CDR2 sequences are SEHNR and FQNEAQ (reference sequence). J was trimmed by 7 bases and V by 4 bases; bases with no gene match: 12. DNA of the CDR3: TGTGCCAGCAGCTCCTGGGGGACTAGAATCAGGGAGCAGTACTTC. Protein sequence: CASSSWGTRIREQYF. Complete variable domain (other parts from reference TRBV7-9 and TRBJ2-7): DTGVSQNPRHKITKRGQNVTFRCDPISEHNRLYWYRQTLGQGPEFLTYFQNEAQLEKSRLLSDRFSAERPKGSFSTLEIQRTEQGDSAMYLCASSSWGTRIREQYFGPGTRLTVT.

This chain joins TRBV15 and TRBJ2-2, with TRBD2 identical over 10 bases. The V gene's germline CDR1 is LNHNV and CDR2 YYDKDF (reference sequence). The V and J ends lost 4 bases and 6 bases, in that order; junction bases with no gene match: 17. This CDR3 comprises 19 residues. The CDR3 sequence is CATSTAGLAGESQPGELFF. In DNA, the CDR3 is TGTGCCACCAGCACCGCGGGGCTAGCGGGAGAGTCTCAGCCCGGGGAGCTGTTTTTT.

This clonotype was recorded many times. The chain has TRBV7-9 and TRBJ1-4; TRBD1 agrees at 8 bases. CDR1 SEHNR and CDR2 FQNEAQ come from the germline V gene (reference sequence). The V segment lost 4 bases and the J segment 11 bases; nucleotides outside the gene matches: 3. The CDR3 has 12 residues. This CDR3 is CASSSDREKLFF. DNA for the CDR3: TGTGCCAGCAGCTCGGACAGGGAGAAACTGTTTTTT.

CDR3 nucleotide sequence: TGCAGCGTTGCAGGGGCAGACACCATATATTTT. Translating gives CSVAGADTIYF. V is TRBV29-1 and J is TRBJ1-3, with TRBD1 as a possible D gene (6 bases). With 4 bases removed from V and 8 bases from J, the gap between germline ends came to 9 bases. In germline, CDR1 is SQVTM, CDR2 ANQGSEA. This CDR3 region has 11 residues.

Points on this clonotype: One junction end disagrees with the germline gene, perhaps due to a read error. The chain uses TRBV7-9 and TRBJ2-7, with 10 bases aligning to TRBD2. CDR1 SEHNR and CDR2 FQNEAQ come from the germline V gene (reference sequence). The CDR3 is 17 amino acids. The DNA for the CDR3 is TGCGCCAGCAGCTTGGCCCTAGCGGGAGCGGGGGGATACGAGCAGTACTTC. Translating it yields CASSLALAGAGGYEQYF.

The gene calls are TRBV7-3 and TRBJ1-3; 8 nucleotides agree with TRBD1. The CDR3 has 15 amino acids. Germline V CDR1 and CDR2: SGHTA, FQGTGA. With V trimmed by 4 bases and J by 5 bases, 7 bases remained unmatched. CDR3 region: CASSSGQGHRNTIYF. The CDR3 DNA follows: TGTGCCAGCAGCTCAGGACAGGGTCATCGAAACACCATATATTTT.

The J gene is TRBJ2-3, the V gene TRBV2; TRBD2 is a possible D gene (5 bases). There are 14 residues in the CDR3. The ends were cut back, 7 bases at V and 0 bases at J, with 11 bases in the middle. CDR1 is SNHLY, CDR2 FYNNEI, per germline. The CDR3 reads CASIQRPSTDTQYF. The CDR3, as DNA: TGTGCCAGCATTCAGCGGCCCAGCACAGATACGCAGTATTTT.